The 25 T cell receptor beta chains in this list originate from one sample, sequenced in a study of blood T cell repertoires in COVID-19. The protocol was immunoSEQ multiplex PCR, while the TCRdb copy is restricted to in-frame clones and leaves out a portion. The table lists 200,000 to 300,000 clones, 84% of them singletons. The specimen sequenced was peripheral blood. These receptor sequences come from a man in his fifties or sixties with acute or convalescent COVID-19.

The chain combines TRBV6-1 with TRBJ1-4; 7 bases map to TRBD1. The CDR3 is 14 amino acids. Losses at the gene ends were 3 bases for V and 6 bases for J; bases not matched to a gene: 4. CDR1 and CDR2 from the germline V gene are MNHNS and SASEGT. CDR3 coding DNA: TGTGCCAGCAGTGAGGGGACAGTGGATGAAAAACTGTTTTTT. Translating it yields CASSEGTVDEKLFF.

The J gene is TRBJ2-2, the V gene TRBV5-1; D call uncertain. Trimming took 4 bases from V and 0 from J, leaving 13 bases between them. Germline V gene sequence: CDR1 SGHRS, CDR2 YFSETQ. This CDR3 spans 16 amino acids. In nucleotides, the CDR3 is TGCGCCAGCAGCCCCCAGGCAGTCGCGAACACCGGGGAGCTGTTTTTT. The encoded protein is CASSPQAVANTGELFF.

The chain employs TRBV12-5 and TRBJ2-1; 15 bases line up with TRBD2. In germline, CDR1 is LGHNT, CDR2 FRNRAP. This CDR3 has 15 amino acids. J was trimmed by 9 bases and V by 5 bases; bases with no gene match: 5. The CDR3 sequence: CASGIGLAGGREQFF. The CDR3 coding sequence is TGTGCTAGTGGTATAGGACTAGCGGGGGGGCGTGAGCAGTTCTTC. Variable domain in full (rest from reference TRBV12-5 and TRBJ2-1): DARVTQTPRHKVTEMGQEVTMRCQPILGHNTVFWYRQTMMQGLELLAYFRNRAPLDDSGMPKDRFSAEMPDATLATLKIQPSEPRDSAVYFCASGIGLAGGREQFFGPGTRLTVL.

The chain couples TRBV24-1 to TRBJ2-1, with D possibly matching TRBD1 (6 bases). The CDR3 has 13 residues. Trimming cost V 3 bases and J 8 bases, with 10 bases left between them. Germline V gives CDR1 KGHDR, CDR2 SFDVKD. The CDR3 spells CATSDQGGYEQFF. Written as DNA, the CDR3 is TGTGCCACCAGTGATCAAGGGGGTTATGAGCAGTTCTTC.

CDR3 nucleotide sequence: TGCGCCAGCAGCCTGGGGGTTGAGGGAGAGACCCAGTACTTC. This translates into CASSLGVEGETQYF. This rearrangement joins TRBV5-1 to TRBJ2-5, with D possibly called TRBD1 or TRBD2 (5 bases each). CDR1 is SGHRS, CDR2 YFSETQ, per germline. V lost 4 bases and J lost 4, with 14 bases in between. The CDR3 covers 14 residues.

The table lists this clone with a few counts. V gene TRBV5-1 combines with J gene TRBJ1-1, with unresolved D. CDR3 size: 14 residues. Per the germline V gene, CDR1 is SGHRS and CDR2 is YFSETQ. V was shortened by 0 bases and J by 1 base, with 7 bases between the two germline ends. The DNA of the CDR3 is TGCGCCAGCAGCTTGGTGAGACAGAACACTGAAGCTTTCTTT. This gives the protein CASSLVRQNTEAFF.

The genes are TRBV27 and TRBJ2-1; 8 bases fit TRBD1. V lost 8 bases and J lost 2; bases outside the gene matches: 8. The CDR3 runs to 15 residues. In germline, CDR1 is MNHEY, CDR2 SMNVEV (reference sequence). CDR3: CASQFRGQAYNEQFF. The CDR3 DNA reads as TGTGCCAGCCAATTCAGGGGGCAGGCCTACAATGAGCAGTTCTTC.

The CDR3 spells CASRDRRPNTEAFF. The CDR3 nucleotides read TGTGCCAGCAGGGACAGAAGGCCGAACACTGAAGCTTTCTTT. V usage is TRBV21-1 and J usage is TRBJ1-1; the table calls TRBD1, which could not be checked here. TRBV21-1 counts as a pseudogene. The CDR3 extends over 14 amino acids.

The chain joins TRBV7-6 to TRBJ2-5; a weak D match, TRBD2 (5 bases). The CDR3 runs to 17 residues. V was trimmed by 3 bases and J by 1 base, leaving 18 bases between them. Per the germline V gene, CDR1 is SGHVS and CDR2 is FNYEAQ. In DNA form, the CDR3 reads TGTGCCAGCAGCTTCCCAATTGGACTTCGCCTCCAAGAGACCCAGTACTTC. Amino acids: CASSFPIGLRLQETQYF.

The chain employs TRBV10-1 and TRBJ2-7, with 12 bases lining up with TRBD1. Germline trimming cut 0 bases from V and 7 bases from J; bases unmatched to any gene: 4. The CDR3 sequence is 15 residues long. The germline V gene has CDR1 WNHNN and CDR2 SYGVQD (reference sequence). The CDR3 bases are TGCGCCAGCAGTGAGTCCGGGACAGGGGGCGAAGAGCAGTACTTC. Translating gives CASSESGTGGEEQYF.

The V and J genes are TRBV28 and TRBJ2-1; TRBD2 matches 11 bases. This CDR3 has 19 residues. Trimming took 7 bases from V and 7 from J; bases not matched to a gene: 21. From germline, CDR1 is MDHEN and CDR2 SYDVKM. The CDR3 region is CASTTPGQTIAGGANEQFF. Written as DNA, the CDR3 is TGTGCCAGCACAACTCCGGGACAGACCATAGCGGGGGGGGCAAATGAGCAGTTCTTC.

This clone was counted only a few times. The chain has TRBV9 and TRBJ1-5, with D uncertain. This CDR3 is 14 amino acids long. Per the germline V gene, CDR1 is SGDLS and CDR2 is YYNGEE. V lost 2 bases and J lost 4, with 10 bases in between. This CDR3 is CASSVNPGNQPQHF. DNA for the CDR3: TGTGCCAGCAGCGTCAATCCGGGAAATCAGCCCCAGCATTTT.

This clone has just a few counts. This sequence joins TRBV29-1 and TRBJ2-7, with D perhaps matching TRBD2 (6 bases). Per the germline V gene, CDR1 is SQVTM and CDR2 is ANQGSEA. V lost 6 bases to trimming and J lost 5 bases, with 11 bases between them. The CDR3 covers 11 residues. The DNA for the CDR3 is TGCAGCGTAACTAGCAGCGACGAGCAGTACTTC. It encodes CSVTSSDEQYF.

This chain connects TRBV11-2 to TRBJ1-6, with a possible D match to TRBD1 (5 bases). The germline V gene encodes CDR1 SGHAT and CDR2 FQNNGV. The CDR3 is 16 residues long. The ends were cut back, 1 base at V and 6 bases at J, with 13 bases in the middle. In DNA, the CDR3 is TGTGCCAGCAGCTTAGGGGTACAGGACACTAATTCACCCCTCCACTTT. Encoded protein: CASSLGVQDTNSPLHF.

This clone has just one count. V and J are TRBV11-2 and TRBJ1-2; D is unresolved. This CDR3 is 13 amino acids long. CDR1 and CDR2 (germline): SGHAT, FQNNGV. V was trimmed by 1 base and J by 2 bases, leaving 5 bases between them. The CDR3 spells CASSLAQNYGYTF. The CDR3 region has the DNA TGTGCCAGCAGCTTAGCACAAAACTATGGCTACACCTTC.

The V gene is TRBV7-9, the J gene TRBJ2-1, with a tentative D call TRBD2 (5 bases). The CDR3 consists of 14 residues. Deletions cut 1 base from V and 6 bases from J, with 10 bases between. Germline V gene sequence: CDR1 SEHNR, CDR2 FQNEAQ (reference sequence). CDR3 DNA: TGTGCCAGCAGCTTAGACGGCGGGTTCAATGAGCAGTTCTTC. Its protein product is CASSLDGGFNEQFF.

This chain links TRBV9 with TRBJ2-1, with TRBD2 as a possible D gene (5 bases). Germline CDR1 is SGDLS and CDR2 is YYNGEE. This CDR3 region has 15 residues. V shed 0 bases and J shed 5 bases, with 12 bases lying between them. DNA for the CDR3: TGTGCCAGCAGCGTAGGCCGGGGTAGCGACAATGAGCAGTTCTTC. Its translation is CASSVGRGSDNEQFF.

The V gene is TRBV11-2, the J gene TRBJ1-1; D unclear. In germline, CDR1 is SGHAT, CDR2 FQNNGV. This CDR3 has 16 residues. V was cut by 4 bases and J by 2 bases, with 17 bases left in between. The CDR3 reads CASSSRAPRVNTEAFF. In nucleotides, the CDR3 is TGTGCCAGCAGCTCCCGAGCGCCCCGCGTAAACACTGAAGCTTTCTTT.

The V gene is TRBV2, the J gene TRBJ1-1; 11 bases map to TRBD1. Trimming at V came to 7 bases and at J to 5 bases, leaving 12 bases not matched to a gene. CDR1 and CDR2 (germline): SNHLY, FYNNEI. This CDR3 contains 16 residues. As DNA, the CDR3 is TGTGCCAGCAAGAAGAGGACAGGGGGCTCTGGGACTGAAGCTTTCTTT. It is translated as CASKKRTGGSGTEAFF.

A single count supports this clone. The gene calls are TRBV28 and TRBJ2-7; D call uncertain. CDR1 is MDHEN, CDR2 SYDVKM, per germline. The CDR3 sequence is 15 residues long. Trimming stripped 5 bases from V and 5 bases from J, with 19 bases between. The CDR3 nucleotides read TGTGCCAGCAGTCCAACTCCCCCTGGTAGAGACGAGCAGTACTTC. Translation gives CASSPTPPGRDEQYF.

The chain recombines TRBV6-6 with TRBJ2-3, with D possibly being TRBD2 (7 bases). Germline V gene sequence: CDR1 MNHNY, CDR2 SVGAGI (reference sequence). V was trimmed by 5 bases and J by 5 bases, leaving 17 bases between them. The CDR3 contains 15 residues. The CDR3 nucleotides are TGTGCCAGCAGTCCTCCTGGGGGGGCGGAAGATACGCAGTATTTT. Its protein is CASSPPGGAEDTQYF.

This clone was recorded a few times. V gene TRBV18 combines with J gene TRBJ1-1, with D perhaps TRBD1 (5 bases). The germline gives CDR1 KGHSH, CDR2 LQKENI. Trimming cost V 3 bases and J 1 base, with 9 bases left between them. The CDR3 is made up of 14 amino acids. CDR3 protein: CASSPLDTNTEAFF. The CDR3 DNA sequence: TGTGCCAGCTCACCCCTGGACACGAACACTGAAGCTTTCTTT.

This rearrangement joins TRBV3-1 (or the pseudogene TRBV3-2) to TRBJ1-2; 7 bases fit TRBD1. The V gene end was trimmed by 5 bases and the J gene end by 8 bases; junction bases not matched to a gene: 11. The CDR3 extends over 14 amino acids. The germline V gene has CDR1 LGHDT and CDR2 YNNKEL (reference sequence). In DNA form, the CDR3 reads TGTGCCAGCAGCACCGGGACAGCCCTGGGAGGCTACACCTTC. This sequence encodes CASSTGTALGGYTF.

This chain joins TRBV5-1 and TRBJ2-2; 10 positions match TRBD1. Germline V gene lookup returns CDR1 SGHRS and CDR2 YFSETQ. The CDR3 runs 17 residues. V trimming: 3 bases; J trimming: 5 bases; junction bases outside the gene matches: 10. CDR3 region: CASSYNTRTGGTGELFF. In nucleotides, the CDR3 is TGCGCCAGCAGCTACAATACAAGGACAGGGGGTACCGGGGAGCTGTTTTTT.

The sample holds one count of this clone. The CDR3 sequence: CAISLSSDQPQHF. The CDR3 DNA reads as TGTGCCATCAGTCTTAGCAGCGATCAGCCCCAGCATTTT. V is TRBV10-3 and J is TRBJ1-5; D remains unclear. Trimming took 5 bases from V and 5 from J, leaving 10 bases between them. Germline CDR1 reads ENHRY; CDR2 reads SYGVKD. The CDR3 has 13 amino acids.